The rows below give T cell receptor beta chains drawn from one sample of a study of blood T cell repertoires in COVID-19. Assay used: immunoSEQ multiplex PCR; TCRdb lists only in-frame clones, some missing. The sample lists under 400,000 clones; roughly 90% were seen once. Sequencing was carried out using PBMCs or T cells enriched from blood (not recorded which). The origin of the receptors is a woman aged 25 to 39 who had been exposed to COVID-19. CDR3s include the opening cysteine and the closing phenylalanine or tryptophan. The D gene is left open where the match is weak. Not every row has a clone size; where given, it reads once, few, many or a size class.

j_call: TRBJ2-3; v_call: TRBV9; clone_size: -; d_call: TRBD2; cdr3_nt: TGTGCCAGCTCGCTTACGGGAGGTATAGATACGCAGTATTTT; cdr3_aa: CASSLTGGIDTQYF
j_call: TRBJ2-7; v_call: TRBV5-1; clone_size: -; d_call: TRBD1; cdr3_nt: TGCGCCAGCGCTTGGGGGGACAGGGGAGCTGAGCAGTACTTC; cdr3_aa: CASAWGDRGAEQYF
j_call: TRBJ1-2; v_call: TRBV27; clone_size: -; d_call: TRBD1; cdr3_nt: TGTGCCAGCAGTCCACTCTTATACCCGGGACAGAACTATGGCTACACCTTC; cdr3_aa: CASSPLLYPGQNYGYTF
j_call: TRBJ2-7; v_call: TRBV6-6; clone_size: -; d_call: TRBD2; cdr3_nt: TGTGCCAGCAGTCGAGGGGCTAGCGGGGAAGCCCCCTTCGAGCAGTACTTC; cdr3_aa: CASSRGASGEAPFEQYF
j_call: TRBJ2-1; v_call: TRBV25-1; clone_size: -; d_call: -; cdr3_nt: TGTGCCAGCAGTGAAGCTTTGGAGCGGGCCTCCTACAATGAGCAGTTCTTC; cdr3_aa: CASSEALERASYNEQFF
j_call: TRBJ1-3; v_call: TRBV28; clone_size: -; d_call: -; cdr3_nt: TGTGGGGTAGCGAGCTCTGGAAACACCATATATTTT; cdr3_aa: CGVASSGNTIYF
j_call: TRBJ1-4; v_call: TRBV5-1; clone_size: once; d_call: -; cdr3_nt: TGCGCCAGCAGCTTAGCCCCCCAGGGCGGAGTTGAAAAACTGTTTTTT; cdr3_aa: CASSLAPQGGVEKLFF
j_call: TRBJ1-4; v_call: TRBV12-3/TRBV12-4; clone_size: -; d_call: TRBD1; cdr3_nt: TGTGCCAGCAGTGGGCAGGGGGCCTTTGAACTGTTTTTT; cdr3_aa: CASSGQGAFELFF
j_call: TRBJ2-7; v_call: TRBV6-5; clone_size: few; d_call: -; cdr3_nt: TGTGCCAGCAGCTTCCTACGAGAGCAGTACTTC; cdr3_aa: CASSFLREQYF
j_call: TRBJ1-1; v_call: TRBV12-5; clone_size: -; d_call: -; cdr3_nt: TGTGCTAGTGGTTTGGACGGGGGGACTGAAGCTTTCTTT; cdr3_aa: CASGLDGGTEAFF
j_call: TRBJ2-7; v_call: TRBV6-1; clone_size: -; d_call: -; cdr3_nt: TGTGCCAGCAGTGAAGCGCTTCTCATTAGAGGGTTCCCCTACGAGCAGTACTTC; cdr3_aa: CASSEALLIRGFPYEQYF
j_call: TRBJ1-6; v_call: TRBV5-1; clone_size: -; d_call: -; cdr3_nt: TGCGCCAGCAGCTTGGTTAGGGGTGCAAGTCAAACTTCACCCCTCCACTTT; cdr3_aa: CASSLVRGASQTSPLHF
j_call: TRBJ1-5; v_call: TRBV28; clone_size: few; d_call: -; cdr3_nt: TGTGCCAGCAGTTTATGGGGAGGGCAGGGTCCGCCCCAGCATTTT; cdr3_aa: CASSLWGGQGPPQHF
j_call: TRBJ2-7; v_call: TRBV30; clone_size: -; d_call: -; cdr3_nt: TGTGCCTGGTCCATTGGAGGGTACGAGCAGTACTTC; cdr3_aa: CAWSIGGYEQYF
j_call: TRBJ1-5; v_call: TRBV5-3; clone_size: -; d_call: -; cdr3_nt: TGTGCTACCAGGGGCGGATATAGCAATCAGCCCCAGCATTTT; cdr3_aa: CATRGGYSNQPQHF
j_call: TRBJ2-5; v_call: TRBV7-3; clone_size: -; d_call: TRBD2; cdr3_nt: TGTGCCAGCAGTCTAGCGGAAAAAGAGACCCAGTACTTC; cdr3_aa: CASSLAEKETQYF
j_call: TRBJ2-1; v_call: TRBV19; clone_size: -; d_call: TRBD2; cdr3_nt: TGTGCCAGTAGAGGAATAGCGGGGATAAACAATGAGCAGTTCTTC; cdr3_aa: CASRGIAGINNEQFF
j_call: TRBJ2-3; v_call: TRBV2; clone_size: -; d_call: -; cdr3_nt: TGTGCCAGCAGTGACGGGGTCACAGATACGCAGTATTTT; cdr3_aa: CASSDGVTDTQYF
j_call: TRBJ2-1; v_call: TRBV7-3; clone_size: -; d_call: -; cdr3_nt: TGTGCCAGCAGCTTCTCACATTTCTCCTACAATGAGCAGTTCTTC; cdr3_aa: CASSFSHFSYNEQFF
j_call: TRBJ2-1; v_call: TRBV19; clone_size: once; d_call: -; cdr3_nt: TGTGCCAGAACGACTGTTACCTACAATGAGCAGTTCTTC; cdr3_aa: CARTTVTYNEQFF
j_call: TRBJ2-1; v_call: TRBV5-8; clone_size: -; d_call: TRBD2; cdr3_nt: TGTGCCAGCAGACACGCCGGGACTAGCGACCCTTACAATGAGCAGTTCTTC; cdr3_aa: CASRHAGTSDPYNEQFF
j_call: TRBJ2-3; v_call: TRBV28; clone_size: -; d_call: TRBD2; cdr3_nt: TGTGCCAGCAGTTTGCCGACTAGCGGGAGAGGGGGGACAGATACGCAGTATTTT; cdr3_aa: CASSLPTSGRGGTDTQYF
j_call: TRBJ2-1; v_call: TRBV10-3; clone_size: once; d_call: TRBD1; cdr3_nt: TGTGCCATCAGCACAGGGGGGAATGAGCAGTTCTTC; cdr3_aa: CAISTGGNEQFF
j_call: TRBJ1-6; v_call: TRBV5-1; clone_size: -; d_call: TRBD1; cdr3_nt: TGCGCCACCAGACAGGGTCTGAATTCACCCCTCCACTTT; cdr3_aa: CATRQGLNSPLHF
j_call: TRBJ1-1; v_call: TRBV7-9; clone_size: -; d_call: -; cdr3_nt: TGTGCCAGCAGCTTAGCAGACCGGCAGGGTCGTGGAGCTTTCTTT; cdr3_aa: CASSLADRQGRGAFF
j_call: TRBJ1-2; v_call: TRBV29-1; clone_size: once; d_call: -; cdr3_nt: TGCAGCGTAATACAGGGTAACGGCTACACCTTC; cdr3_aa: CSVIQGNGYTF
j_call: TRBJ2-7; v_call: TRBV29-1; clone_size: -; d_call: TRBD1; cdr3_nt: TGCAGCGTTGACACGGGACAGTACGAGCAGTACTTC; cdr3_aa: CSVDTGQYEQYF
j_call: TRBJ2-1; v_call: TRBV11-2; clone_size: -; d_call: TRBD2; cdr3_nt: TGTGCCAGCAGCCCCCGGACTAGCGGGACCAACAATGAGCAGTTCTTC; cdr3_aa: CASSPRTSGTNNEQFF
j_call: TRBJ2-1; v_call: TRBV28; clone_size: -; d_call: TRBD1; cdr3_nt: TGTGCCAGCAGTTCCCCAGGGGGCTGGCACAATGAGCAGTTCTTC; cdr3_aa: CASSSPGGWHNEQFF
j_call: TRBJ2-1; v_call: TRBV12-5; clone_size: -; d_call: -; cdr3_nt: TGTGCTAGTGGTTTGCCGGGCAATGAGCAGTTCTTC; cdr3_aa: CASGLPGNEQFF
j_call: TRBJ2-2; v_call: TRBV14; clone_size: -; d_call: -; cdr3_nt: TGTGCCAGCACCAGGAAAAACACCGGGGAGCTGTTTTTT; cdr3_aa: CASTRKNTGELFF
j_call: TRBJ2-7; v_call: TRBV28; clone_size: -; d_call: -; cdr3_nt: TGTGCCAGCAGGGTCGAGGACAGCTTTACGGAGCAGTACTTC; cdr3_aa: CASRVEDSFTEQYF
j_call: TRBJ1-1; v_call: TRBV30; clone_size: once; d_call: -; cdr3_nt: TGTGCCTGGAGTAGCTCAGGGATCGCTGAAGCTTTCTTT; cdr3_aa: CAWSSSGIAEAFF
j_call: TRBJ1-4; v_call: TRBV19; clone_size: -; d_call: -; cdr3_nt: TGTGCCAGTAGTATAGCGGGACACCTTAATGAAAAACTGTTTTTT; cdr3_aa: CASSIAGHLNEKLFF
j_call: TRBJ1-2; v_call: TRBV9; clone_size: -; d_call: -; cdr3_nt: TGTGCCAGCAGCAGTAGAGGGGATTTGGGGGCGCAAAGGAGGTCCAACTATGGCTACACCTTC; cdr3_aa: CASSSRGDLGAQRRSNYGYTF
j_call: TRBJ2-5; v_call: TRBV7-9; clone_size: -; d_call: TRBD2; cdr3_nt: TGTGCCAGCAGGACCCGGCGGGAGCATCAAGAGACCCAGTACTTC; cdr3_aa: CASRTRREHQETQYF
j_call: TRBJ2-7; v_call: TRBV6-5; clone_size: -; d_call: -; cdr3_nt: TGTGCCAGCAGTTACTCGGAGGCCGCCCGGGGCGAGCAGTACTTC; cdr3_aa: CASSYSEAARGEQYF
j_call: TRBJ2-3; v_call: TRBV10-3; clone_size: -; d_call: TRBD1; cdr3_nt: TGTGCCATCTCGGACAGGGGGCTCGAGGATACGCAGTATTTT; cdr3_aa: CAISDRGLEDTQYF
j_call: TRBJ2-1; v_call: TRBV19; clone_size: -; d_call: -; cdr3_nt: TGTGCCAGTAGTACCGAGGGGGGGCCGGCAAGTCGGGCGTTCTTC; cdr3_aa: CASSTEGGPASRAFF
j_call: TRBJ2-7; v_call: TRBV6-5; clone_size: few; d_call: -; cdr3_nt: TGTGCCAGCATGAGGCAGGGCTCCTACGAGCAGTACTTC; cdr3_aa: CASMRQGSYEQYF
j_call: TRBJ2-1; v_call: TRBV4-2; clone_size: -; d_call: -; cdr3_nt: TGTGCCAGCAGCCAAGATTCGAGGGGGTGGACTGAGCAGTTCTTC; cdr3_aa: CASSQDSRGWTEQFF
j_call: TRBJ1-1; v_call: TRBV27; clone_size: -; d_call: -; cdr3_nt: TGTGAAGAACCCCATCGAGCGATTGAAGCTTTCTTT; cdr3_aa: CEEPHRAIEAFF